The rows below give T cell receptor beta chains drawn from one sample of a study of T cell repertoires in cytomegalovirus infection. TCRdb redid the calling of the reads with MiXCR, one entry per CDR3 protein. The data show approximately 500,000 distinct CDR3 sequences, 16% seen once. Sequencing was done on a sample of CD8+ T cells from PBMCs. These receptor sequences come from a human donor in good health (CMV status not recorded). Some clones in this sample may be carry-over from other donors' samples. The CDR3 runs from the conserved cysteine through the conserved F or W. The D gene is left open where the match is weak. Size tells how often a clone was seen (once, few, many) or the class of an expanded clone, and some rows leave it out.

len: 12
v_gene: TRBV25-1
d_gene: -
abundance: few
j_gene: TRBJ1-2
CDR3aa: CASEAANYGYTF
CDR3nt: TGTGCCTCTGAGGCCGCTAACTATGGCTACACCTTC

len: 14
v_gene: TRBV19
d_gene: -
abundance: many
j_gene: TRBJ1-1
CDR3aa: CASTPEQGGTEAFF
CDR3nt: TGTGCCAGTACCCCCGAACAGGGAGGCACTGAAGCTTTCTTT

len: 17
v_gene: TRBV6-1
d_gene: TRBD1
abundance: -
j_gene: TRBJ1-1
CDR3aa: CASSGNTGGAWNTEAFF
CDR3nt: TGTGCCAGCAGTGGCAATACAGGGGGAGCGTGGAACACTGAAGCTTTCTTT

len: 18
v_gene: TRBV7-8
d_gene: TRBD1
abundance: many
j_gene: TRBJ1-2
CDR3aa: CASSLARDRASGNYGYTF
CDR3nt: TGTGCCAGCAGCTTAGCCAGGGACAGGGCCTCGGGTAACTATGGCTACACCTTC

len: 13
v_gene: TRBV27
d_gene: TRBD1
abundance: once
j_gene: TRBJ1-2
CDR3aa: CASSTGTGLGYTF
CDR3nt: TGTGCCAGCTCGACCGGGACAGGGCTGGGCTACACCTTC

len: 17
v_gene: TRBV27
d_gene: -
abundance: few
j_gene: TRBJ1-3
CDR3aa: CASSLYVGDYSGNTIYF
CDR3nt: TGTGCCAGCAGTTTATATGTCGGGGATTACTCTGGAAACACCATATATTTT

len: 13
v_gene: TRBV7-2
d_gene: -
abundance: many
j_gene: TRBJ1-2
CDR3aa: CASSFYEVDGYTF
CDR3nt: TGTGCCAGCAGCTTTTATGAGGTAGATGGCTACACCTTC

len: 18
v_gene: TRBV28
d_gene: TRBD1
abundance: many
j_gene: TRBJ2-7
CDR3aa: CASTAGTAHLPGSYEQYF
CDR3nt: TGTGCCAGCACCGCCGGGACAGCGCATCTGCCTGGCTCCTACGAGCAGTACTTC

len: 15
v_gene: TRBV4-2
d_gene: -
abundance: few
j_gene: TRBJ2-1
CDR3aa: CASSQDDDGGDEQFF
CDR3nt: TGTGCCAGCAGCCAAGATGATGACGGGGGCGATGAGCAGTTCTTC

len: 16
v_gene: TRBV13
d_gene: -
abundance: -
j_gene: TRBJ1-1
CDR3aa: CASSLKSQGSNTEAFF
CDR3nt: TGTGCCAGCAGCCTAAAATCCCAGGGGAGCAACACTGAAGCTTTCTTT

len: 16
v_gene: TRBV15
d_gene: TRBD1
abundance: many
j_gene: TRBJ2-1
CDR3aa: CATSRTGLGIYNEQFF
CDR3nt: TGTGCCACCAGCAGGACAGGGTTGGGGATTTACAATGAGCAGTTCTTC

len: 16
v_gene: TRBV5-1
d_gene: TRBD2
abundance: few
j_gene: TRBJ2-1
CDR3aa: CASSLELAGGYNEQFF
CDR3nt: TGCGCCAGCAGCTTGGAACTAGCGGGAGGATATAATGAGCAGTTCTTC

len: 15
v_gene: TRBV11-2
d_gene: TRBD1
abundance: many
j_gene: TRBJ2-7
CDR3aa: CASSSRDRVINEQYF
CDR3nt: TGTGCCAGCAGCTCCCGGGACAGGGTTATCAACGAGCAGTACTTC

len: 18
v_gene: TRBV7-8
d_gene: -
abundance: many
j_gene: TRBJ2-1
CDR3aa: CASSPPIVSGANYNEQFF
CDR3nt: TGTGCCAGCAGCCCGCCCATCGTTTCGGGGGCCAACTACAATGAGCAGTTCTTC

len: 16
v_gene: TRBV2
d_gene: TRBD1
abundance: few
j_gene: TRBJ1-1
CDR3aa: CASRHYSRIQGAEAFF
CDR3nt: TGTGCCAGCAGGCATTATTCGAGGATACAGGGGGCTGAAGCTTTCTTT

len: 15
v_gene: TRBV15
d_gene: -
abundance: many
j_gene: TRBJ1-6
CDR3aa: CATSRIRQANSPLHF
CDR3nt: TGTGCCACCAGCAGGATACGACAAGCCAATTCACCCCTCCACTTT

len: 14
v_gene: TRBV19
d_gene: TRBD1
abundance: -
j_gene: TRBJ2-7
CDR3aa: CASSPTGTAHEQYF
CDR3nt: TGTGCCAGTAGCCCTACCGGGACAGCCCACGAGCAGTACTTC

len: 15
v_gene: TRBV2
d_gene: TRBD1
abundance: -
j_gene: TRBJ2-2
CDR3aa: CASSIGQGSTGELFF
CDR3nt: TGTGCCAGCAGTATCGGACAGGGCAGCACCGGGGAGCTGTTTTTT

len: 12
v_gene: TRBV28
d_gene: -
abundance: few
j_gene: TRBJ1-1
CDR3aa: CASRVKNTEAFF
CDR3nt: TGTGCCAGCAGGGTTAAGAACACTGAAGCTTTCTTT

len: 14
v_gene: TRBV12-3/TRBV12-4
d_gene: TRBD2
abundance: many
j_gene: TRBJ2-1
CDR3aa: CASTQSGSGGEQFF
CDR3nt: TGTGCCAGCACCCAGAGCGGGAGTGGCGGTGAGCAGTTCTTC

len: 14
v_gene: TRBV14
d_gene: -
abundance: -
j_gene: TRBJ1-1
CDR3aa: CASSQDQDRLLVFF
CDR3nt: TGTGCCAGCAGCCAAGATCAGGACAGACTCTTGGTTTTCTTT

len: 16
v_gene: TRBV14
d_gene: TRBD2
abundance: -
j_gene: TRBJ2-5
CDR3aa: CASSQGLGGPQETQYF
CDR3nt: TGTGCCAGCAGCCAAGGATTGGGAGGGCCCCAAGAGACCCAGTACTTC

len: 15
v_gene: TRBV15
d_gene: -
abundance: -
j_gene: TRBJ2-5
CDR3aa: CATTPEGGALETQYF
CDR3nt: TGTGCCACCACCCCGGAGGGGGGGGCCCTCGAGACCCAGTACTTC